This paragraph reports one TCR beta chain. Antigen specificity is unknown. V lost 7 bases, J lost 4 bases, and 11 bases lay in between. The CDR3 contains 13 residues. Germline CDR1 SNHLY, CDR2 FYNNEI. The repertoire was sequenced with immunoSEQ multiplex PCR; TCRdb's copy has only in-frame clones and lacks some. The sample holds roughly 85,000 clones, around 87% seen once. Focal radiation with ipilimumab CTLA-4 blockade was given to patients with chemo-refractory metastatic non-small-cell lung cancer. This sample was included in a study of radiotherapy plus CTLA-4 blockade in lung cancer. Study background: Disease control reached roughly 33%, with objective responses in 15% to 20%. General study findings and limits: Among blood TCR repertoires after radiotherapy plus ipilimumab, tumor-derived clones expanded.

Here the sequenced sample was peripheral blood, taken from a patient treated with radiotherapy plus ipilimumab. This sequence originates from a human donor with non-small cell lung cancer that progressed on radiotherapy plus ipilimumab. The chain employs TRBV2 and TRBJ1-5; D is ambiguous. The CDR3 DNA reads TGTGCCAGCATGGTCGGCTCGAATCAGCCCCAGCATTTT. This translates into CASMVGSNQPQHF.